The clone carrying this TCR beta chain was counted ten times or more. The antigen remains undetermined. V was clipped by 0 bases and J by 8 bases, with 11 bases between them. Per germline, CDR1 MGHRA and CDR2 YSYEKL. This CDR3 spans 15 amino acids. Each TCR cDNA molecule bore a unique molecular identifier. TCRdb called the 5' RACE reads again in MiXCR, with one record for every CDR3 protein. The sample consists of about 48,000 distinct CDR3 sequences, roughly 5.7% of them appearing once. These data belong to a study of spatial heterogeneity in lung cancer. Study-wide background: Consistent detection of more beta-chain than alpha-chain sequences was observed.

Time point described: sample taken at primary tumor resection. Whole RNA, which was extracted from tumor, nontumor lung tissue or frozen PBMC, was sequenced without any cell sorting. The donors were some 70 patients with non-small cell lung cancer that was early-stage and untreated. Study observations and caveats: Ubiquitous expanded tumor TCRs were seen in blood more at resection than at follow-up.

The sequencing here drew on PBMCs, taken at surgery. The chain is built from TRBV4-1 and TRBJ1-6; D remains unclear. The TCR was taken from a male donor with early-stage non-small cell lung cancer. The CDR3 is CASSQDTSAYSPLHF. Written as DNA, the CDR3 is TGCGCCAGCAGCCAAGACACATCGGCTTATTCACCCCTCCACTTT.